This record covers a single TCR beta chain. An end of the junction does not agree with germline; a read error may underlie this. With a J-beta primer mix and a sample-barcoded 5' primer, a second PCR ran roughly 6 to 11 cycles. Individual samples furnished no less than 2.5 million CDR3-containing paired-end reads apiece. TCRdb re-called the 5' RACE reads with MiXCR, one entry per CDR3 protein. The sample includes 600,000 to 850,000 distinct CDR3 sequences, roughly two fifths of them seen just once. The CDR3 has 14 residues. From germline, CDR1 is SEHNR and CDR2 FQNEAQ (reference sequence). The donors, aged about 6 to 100, were healthy Caucasians from Russia. This entry is derived from a study of blood T cells in healthy people across ages.

The rearrangement uses TRBV7-9 and TRBJ1-1; tentative D call: TRBD1 (5 bases). Sequences were obtained from blood. This TCR derives from a woman aged 55-69 years in good health. The CDR3 DNA reads TGTGCCAACAGCCCGGGACTTTTGAACACTGAAGCTTTCTTT. This codes for CANSPGLLNTEAFF.